This note documents a single T cell receptor (beta chain) sequence. The antigen remains undetermined. CDR3 size: 16 residues. V was shortened by 2 bases and J by 2 bases, with 15 bases between the two germline ends. CDR1 is SGHAT and CDR2 is FQNNGV in the germline V gene. These data are taken from a study of cytomegalovirus exposure and HLA in healthy donors. Broader study findings: Cytomegalovirus association was assigned to approximately 180 TCR beta chains. Rarity held for most TCR sequences, but there were some public TCRs that occurred in many donors.

Generated by immunoSEQ multiplex PCR, the TCRdb table keeps only in-frame clones and is missing some. The sample includes some 160,000 clones, 88% of them seen just once. Separation from the roughly 670-subject first cohort characterized the roughly 130-subject validation cohort, to which the donors belonged. The genes are TRBV11-2 and TRBJ1-2; D perhaps matches TRBD1 (6 bases). The material sequenced was PBMCs. This receptor was identified in a young man in good health and CMV-seronegative. The CDR3 nucleotides read TGTGCCAGCAGCTTATACGTAACAGGGCCAAACTATGGCTACACCTTC. Protein: CASSLYVTGPNYGYTF.